This entry lists 23 T cell receptor beta chains sequenced from one sample in a study of blood T cell repertoires in COVID-19. Profiled with immunoSEQ multiplex PCR; TCRdb holds only in-frame clones, not every one. The sample carries some 270,000 clones, approximately 85% recorded once. The sample was peripheral blood. These receptors originate from a woman between 65 and 79 years old with acute or convalescent COVID-19.

The V call is TRBV21-1, the J call TRBJ2-2; the table's D call, TRBD1, has no DNA check behind it. TRBV21-1 is deemed a pseudogene. This CDR3 comprises 15 residues. For the CDR3, the DNA is TGTGCCAGCAGCAAGTCTTACAGGGATGGCGGGGAGCTGTTTTTT. This gives the protein CASSKSYRDGGELFF.

This clone was counted a single time. This chain links TRBV7-3 with TRBJ2-7; 9 nucleotides line up with TRBD1. The CDR3 has 15 residues. The germline CDR1 and CDR2 sequences are SGHTA and FQGTGA. V gave up 5 bases and J gave up 2 bases; unmatched junction bases: 7. The CDR3 loop reads CASSPTRDRAYEQYF. DNA of the CDR3: TGTGCCAGCAGCCCAACTAGGGACAGGGCCTACGAGCAGTACTTC. The full variable domain, with the rest looked up from reference TRBV7-3 and TRBJ2-7, is GAGVSQTPSNKVTEKGKYVELRCDPISGHTALYWYRQSLGQGPEFLIYFQGTGAADDSGLPNDRFFAVRPEGSVSTLKIQRTERGDSAVYLCASSPTRDRAYEQYFGPGTRLTVT.

This chain links TRBV7-9 with TRBJ2-3, with 11 bases matching TRBD2. The germline V gene encodes CDR1 SEHNR and CDR2 FQNEAQ (reference sequence). Trimming took 2 bases from V and 5 from J; bases not matched to a gene: 6. CDR3 length: 16 residues. The DNA for the CDR3 is TGTGCCAGCAGCTTATATAGCGGGGGGGCAAAAGATACGCAGTATTTT. Residues: CASSLYSGGAKDTQYF.

The chain recombines TRBV4-1 with TRBJ1-2; possibly TRBD1 for D (6 bases). CDR3 size: 14 residues. Trimming pared 1 base from V and 3 bases from J, leaving 9 bases between. CDR1 is MGHRA and CDR2 is YSYEKL in the germline V gene. In DNA form, the CDR3 reads TGCGCCAGCAGCCAAGCTCCAGGGGACTATGGCTACACCTTC. It codes for CASSQAPGDYGYTF.

V is TRBV13 and J is TRBJ1-1; the match to TRBD1 covers 9 bases. V lost 4 bases to trimming and J lost 9 bases; unmatched junction nucleotides: 12. This CDR3 region has 15 residues. In germline, CDR1 is PRHDT, CDR2 FYEKMQ (reference sequence). Here the CDR3 DNA reads TGTGCCAGCAGCTACTCCGGGACAGGGAACTATAAAGCTTTCTTT. This translates into CASSYSGTGNYKAFF. Full variable domain (outside the CDR3, taken from reference TRBV13 and TRBJ1-1): AAGVIQSPRHLIKEKRETATLKCYPIPRHDTVYWYQQGPGQDPQFLISFYEKMQSDKGSIPDRFSAQQFSDYHSELNMSSLELGDSALYFCASSYSGTGNYKAFFGQGTRLTVV.

This sequence joins TRBV9 and TRBJ1-5; 8 bases match TRBD1. Germline V gives CDR1 SGDLS, CDR2 YYNGEE. The length of the CDR3 is 13 residues. With V trimmed by 5 bases and J by 7 bases, 5 bases remained unmatched. CDR3 residues: CASSPGTGQPQHF. CDR3 nucleotide sequence: TGTGCCAGCAGTCCAGGGACAGGACAGCCCCAGCATTTT.

J is TRBJ2-5 and V is TRBV2; 11 nucleotides align to TRBD2. Germline V gives CDR1 SNHLY, CDR2 FYNNEI. The CDR3 is made up of 15 amino acids. V gave up 6 bases and J gave up 0 bases; unmatched junction bases: 3. CDR3 sequence reads: CASRLSGGDQETQYF. CDR3 sequence (DNA): TGTGCCAGCAGACTTAGCGGGGGGGACCAAGAGACCCAGTACTTC.

The V and J genes are TRBV9 and TRBJ2-1; TRBD2 matches 10 bases. J was trimmed by 8 bases and V by 0 bases; bases with no gene match: 11. This CDR3 spans 17 amino acids. Germline CDR1 reads SGDLS; CDR2 reads YYNGEE. The CDR3 DNA reads as TGTGCCAGCAGCGTAGGCCCTGTGGGCCTAGCGGGGGATGAGCAGTTCTTC. This gives the protein CASSVGPVGLAGDEQFF.

CDR3 nucleotide sequence: TGTGCCACCAGTGAACGGACAGGGGGTACAGCTTTCTTT. It encodes CATSERTGGTAFF. V gene TRBV24-1 combines with J gene TRBJ1-1; TRBD1 matches at 10 bases. This CDR3 spans 13 amino acids. Germline V gene lookup returns CDR1 KGHDR and CDR2 SFDVKD. V lost 4 bases to trimming and J lost 10 bases; unmatched junction nucleotides: 5.

For this clone: Sequence at one end of the junction differs from germline and may be a read error. CDR3 DNA: TGTGCCAGCAGTTTTGGGAGGGAACTCCTCTTC. It yields the protein CASSFGRELLF. The V and J genes are TRBV12-3 or TRBV12-4 and TRBJ2-1; 7 nucleotides agree with TRBD2. The CDR3 spans 11 residues.

The gene calls are TRBV5-1 and TRBJ2-5, with TRBD2 matching over 14 bases. Germline V gene lookup returns CDR1 SGHRS and CDR2 YFSETQ. V lost 3 bases and J lost 1; bases outside the gene matches: 5. The CDR3 contains 17 residues. DNA of the CDR3: TGCGCCAGCAGCTGGGGTGGGACTAGCGGGGGCCAAGAGACCCAGTACTTC. Amino acid sequence: CASSWGGTSGGQETQYF.

As for this clone: Other nucleotide sequences in the sample specify the same CDR3. The gene calls are TRBV5-1 and TRBJ2-7; perhaps TRBD1 as D (6 bases). V was pared by 0 bases and J by 6 bases, with 10 bases between. The CDR3 totals 13 residues. The germline V gene encodes CDR1 SGHRS and CDR2 YFSETQ. CDR3 region: CASSLAQGGEQYF. The CDR3, as DNA: TGCGCCAGCAGCTTGGCACAGGGCGGCGAGCAGTACTTC.

This chain joins TRBV2 and TRBJ2-5, with TRBD2 matching over 9 bases. This CDR3 region has 12 residues. The germline V gene encodes CDR1 SNHLY and CDR2 FYNNEI. The V gene end was trimmed by 7 bases and the J gene end by 8 bases; junction bases not matched to a gene: 5. CDR3 bases: TGTGCCAGCACTCGGACTAGCGAAACCCAGTACTTC. Its translation: CASTRTSETQYF.

The chain joins TRBV25-1 to TRBJ2-1; D is perhaps TRBD1 (6 bases). The CDR3 is 16 residues long. V lost 5 bases and J lost 2, with 16 bases in between. Germline assignment: CDR1 MGHDK and CDR2 SYGVNS. This CDR3 is CASSSPTGPAYNEQFF. The CDR3 nucleotides read TGTGCCAGCAGTAGCCCGACAGGCCCAGCCTACAATGAGCAGTTCTTC. The complete variable domain, with remaining parts taken from reference TRBV25-1 and TRBJ2-1, reads EADIYQTPRYLVIGTGKKITLECSQTMGHDKMYWYQQDPGMELHLIHYSYGVNSTEKGDLSSESTVSRIRTEHFPLTLESARPSHTSQYLCASSSPTGPAYNEQFFGPGTRLTVL.

The chain joins TRBV5-1 to TRBJ1-6, with 7 nucleotides matching TRBD1. The CDR3 has 14 residues. J gave up 4 bases and V 4 bases, and 2 bases lay outside the gene matches. The germline gives CDR1 SGHRS, CDR2 YFSETQ. CDR3 coding DNA: TGCGCCAGCAGCAGGGACAGTTATAATTCACCCCTCCACTTT. Its protein product is CASSRDSYNSPLHF.

The CDR3 reads CASSQHSGSHYGYTF. DNA of the CDR3: TGTGCCAGCAGCCAACATTCAGGGTCCCACTATGGCTACACCTTC. The chain recombines TRBV3-1 (or the pseudogene TRBV3-2) with TRBJ1-2, with D possibly matching TRBD1 (5 bases). The CDR3 has 15 amino acids. The V gene lost 2 bases and the J gene lost 3 bases, with 13 bases spanning the gap. Per germline, CDR1 LGHDT and CDR2 YNNKEL (reference sequence).

The J gene is TRBJ2-1, the V gene TRBV28, with D perhaps matching TRBD1 (6 bases). Deletions cut 3 bases from V and 6 bases from J, with 12 bases between. The CDR3 loop spans 14 amino acids. The germline V gene encodes CDR1 MDHEN and CDR2 SYDVKM. The CDR3 sequence: CASSFPQGFNEQFF. Written as DNA, the CDR3 is TGTGCCAGCAGTTTTCCGCAGGGGTTCAATGAGCAGTTCTTC.

This clone has a single count. The chain uses TRBV4-1 and TRBJ2-3, with 10 bases that match TRBD1. Germline-derived CDR1 and CDR2 are MGHRA and YSYEKL. V was pared by 2 bases and J by 6 bases, with 8 bases of the junction left unmatched. There are 16 residues in the CDR3. Here the CDR3 DNA reads TGCGCCAGCAGCCAAAGAGCGGACAGGGGGTTGGATACGCAGTATTTT. Translation: CASSQRADRGLDTQYF.

This chain links TRBV9 with TRBJ1-2; 8 bases are shared with TRBD1. The V gene end was trimmed by 4 bases and the J gene end by 2 bases; junction bases not matched to a gene: 13. The CDR3 has 17 amino acids. Germline CDR1 reads SGDLS; CDR2 reads YYNGEE. The CDR3 DNA reads TGTGCCAGCAGCCCCCGGACAGGGACCGGTCAGAACTATGGCTACACCTTC. As protein: CASSPRTGTGQNYGYTF. Filled out from reference TRBV9 and TRBJ1-2, the complete variable domain reads DSGVTQTPKHLITATGQRVTLRCSPRSGDLSVYWYQQSLDQGLQFLIQYYNGEERAKGNILERFSAQQFPDLHSELNLSSLELGDSALYFCASSPRTGTGQNYGYTFGSGTRLTVV.

This clone was detected only once. The CDR3 DNA reads as TGCGCCAGCAGCTTCGGGGGGACGGGCATGAACACTGAAGCTTTCTTT. Its protein product is CASSFGGTGMNTEAFF. The rearrangement links TRBV5-1 to TRBJ1-1; possibly TRBD1 for D (5 bases). The germline V and J ends were trimmed by 2 bases and 0 bases, with 14 bases remaining between them. The CDR3 extends over 16 amino acids. Germline values: CDR1 SGHRS, CDR2 YFSETQ.

The V call is TRBV7-9, the J call TRBJ1-1; the match to TRBD1 covers 10 bases. Germline CDR1 reads SEHNR; CDR2 reads FQNEAQ (reference sequence). The CDR3 is made up of 13 amino acids. The junction had 5 bases not matched to a gene; V was cut back by 2 bases and J by 11 bases. The CDR3 DNA reads TGTGCCAGCAGCTTATCAGGGACAGGGGAGGCTTTCTTT. The encoded protein is CASSLSGTGEAFF.

The V gene is TRBV19, the J gene TRBJ2-6; D gene unclear. The CDR3 extends over 15 amino acids. Germline CDR1 and CDR2: LNHDA and SQIVND (reference sequence). Trimming removed 6 bases at V and 2 bases at J, with 11 bases between. The CDR3 is CASSLGGAGANVLTF. The DNA of the CDR3 is TGTGCCAGTAGCCTTGGTGGAGCTGGGGCCAACGTCCTGACTTTC.

The V and J genes are TRBV3-1 (or the pseudogene TRBV3-2) and TRBJ1-2, with no clear D. This CDR3 is built from 13 residues. V shed 0 bases and J shed 7 bases, with 9 bases lying between them. CDR1 and CDR2 from the germline V gene are LGHDT and YNNKEL (reference sequence). This chain's CDR3 is CASSQDSSSGYTF. DNA for the CDR3: TGTGCCAGCAGCCAAGATTCGTCGAGTGGCTACACCTTC.